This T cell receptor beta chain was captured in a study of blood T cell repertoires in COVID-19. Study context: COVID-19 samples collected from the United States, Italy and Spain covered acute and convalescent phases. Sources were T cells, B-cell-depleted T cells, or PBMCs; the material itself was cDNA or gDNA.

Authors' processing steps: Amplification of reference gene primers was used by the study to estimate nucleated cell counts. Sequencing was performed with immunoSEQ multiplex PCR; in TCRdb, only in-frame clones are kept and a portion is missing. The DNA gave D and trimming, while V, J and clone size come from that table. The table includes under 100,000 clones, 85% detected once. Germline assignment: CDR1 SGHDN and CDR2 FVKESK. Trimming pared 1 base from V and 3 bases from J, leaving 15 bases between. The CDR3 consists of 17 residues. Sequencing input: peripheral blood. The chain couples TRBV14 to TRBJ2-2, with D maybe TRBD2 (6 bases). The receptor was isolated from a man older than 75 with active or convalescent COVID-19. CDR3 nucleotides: TGTGCCAGCAGCCAAGCCCTCACTAGCCGGGACACCGGGGAGCTGTTTTTT. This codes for CASSQALTSRDTGELFF. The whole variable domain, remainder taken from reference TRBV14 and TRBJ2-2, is EAGVTQFPSHSVIEKGQTVTLRCDPISGHDNLYWYRRVMGKEIKFLLHFVKESKQDESGMPNNRFLAERTGGTYSTLKVQPAELEDSGVYFCASSQALTSRDTGELFFGEGSRLTVL.